This TCR beta chain was sequenced during a study of T cell responses to AZD1222 COVID-19 vaccine. Notes on the study in general: Clonal diversity was possibly underestimated, and the donors were mostly white British, with more females. An increase in Spike-specific TCR breadth and depth was observed after two AZD1222 doses. Across spike, vaccine-associated CD4 TCRs were found, dominant at 160-218 and 743-854.

Points on this clone: Its antigen is unidentified.

Germline V gene lookup returns CDR1 MNHEY and CDR2 SVGEGT. Trimming pared 2 bases from V and 0 bases from J, leaving 11 bases between. There are 16 residues in the CDR3. Method: immunoSEQ multiplex PCR; TCRdb's copy keeps in-frame clones and lacks some. The table shows approximately 130,000 clones, with 93% occurring only once. This material consisted of peripheral blood, taken on day 0 of AZD1222 vaccination. This chain connects TRBV6-2 or TRBV6-3 to TRBJ1-3; D possibly corresponds to TRBD1 (5 bases). The receptor comes from an adult in good health. The CDR3 loop is CASSYKGKSSGNTIYF. The CDR3 DNA follows: TGTGCCAGCAGTTACAAGGGGAAAAGCTCTGGAAACACCATATATTTT.